This T cell receptor (beta chain) was recovered during a study of T cell changes during pregnancy in multiple sclerosis. Clones were sequenced by immunoSEQ multiplex PCR, and TCRdb holds only the in-frame ones, with some missing. This sample has approximately 35,000 clones, with roughly 90% found just once. This CDR3 contains 15 residues. Unmatched junction bases numbered 11, after V lost 5 bases and J lost 5 bases. The germline V gene encodes CDR1 MNHEY and CDR2 SMNVEV (reference sequence). This TCR was recovered from a female donor in good health, enrolled as a control in a pregnancy study. The sample consisted of CD4+ T cells from peripheral blood mononuclear cells, taken in the second trimester of pregnancy. V and J are TRBV27 and TRBJ2-5; TRBD2 agrees at 7 bases. The CDR3 bases are TGTGCCAGCAGTCCATTAGCGGGCCCCAGTGAGACCCAGTACTTC. It codes for CASSPLAGPSETQYF.